These 8 T cell receptor beta chains originate from one sample sequenced in a study of blood T cell repertoires in COVID-19. Clones were sequenced by immunoSEQ multiplex PCR, and TCRdb holds only the in-frame ones, with some missing. This sample has some 260,000 clones, with about 86% found just once. What was sequenced was peripheral blood. These receptors originate from a man aged 80 or over with acute or convalescent COVID-19.

This chain uses TRBV20-1 with TRBJ1-4; 9 positions agree with TRBD1. The CDR3 covers 14 residues. V lost 3 bases, J lost 8 bases, and 7 bases stayed unmatched. CDR1 is DFQATT, CDR2 SNEGSKA, per germline (reference sequence). The DNA for the CDR3 is TGCAGTGCTAGTTTGGGACAGGGCAACGAAAAACTGTTTTTT. Translating gives CSASLGQGNEKLFF.

V and J are TRBV7-2 and TRBJ2-7, with 10 bases that match TRBD2. The ends lost 5 bases at V and 0 bases at J; junction bases unmatched: 10. The germline V gene encodes CDR1 SGHTA and CDR2 FQGNSA. The CDR3 is 17 amino acids. Written as DNA, the CDR3 is TGTGCCAGCAGCCTGCGGACTAGCGGAAGCCTCTCCTACGAGCAGTACTTC. As protein: CASSLRTSGSLSYEQYF.

The rearrangement links TRBV10-3 to TRBJ1-1, with D possibly TRBD1 on 6 matching bases. Trimming took off 7 bases at V and 1 base at J, with 10 bases between the two ends. The V gene's germline CDR1 is ENHRY and CDR2 SYGVKD. The CDR3 has 13 amino acids. The CDR3 reads CAITGHPNTEAFF. CDR3 DNA: TGTGCCATCACGGGACACCCGAACACTGAAGCTTTCTTT.

This clone appeared once. The chain couples TRBV5-6 to TRBJ1-3; 11 bases map to TRBD1. Germline CDR1 reads SGHDT; CDR2 reads YYEEEE. V lost 4 bases and J lost 2; bases outside the gene matches: 5. This CDR3 has 16 amino acids. The CDR3 is CASSPGTGGPGNTIYF. The CDR3 DNA reads as TGTGCCAGCAGCCCCGGGACAGGGGGGCCTGGAAACACCATATATTTT.

This sequence joins TRBV6-6 and TRBJ2-1; 13 bases fit TRBD2. CDR3 length equals 15 residues. The ends lost 2 bases at V and 14 bases at J; junction bases unmatched: 9. Germline CDR1 MNHNY, CDR2 SVGAGI (reference sequence). Here the CDR3 reads CASSYEGLAGVDEFF. CDR3 nucleotides: TGTGCCAGCAGTTACGAAGGACTAGCGGGAGTCGATGAGTTCTTC.

The rearrangement joins TRBV19 to TRBJ1-1; no clear D. The CDR3 loop spans 10 amino acids. Germline V gene lookup returns CDR1 LNHDA and CDR2 SQIVND (reference sequence). With 8 bases removed from V and 9 bases from J, the gap between germline ends came to 10 bases. CDR3: CASGREKAFF. CDR3 sequence (DNA): TGTGCCAGTGGTAGGGAGAAAGCTTTCTTT.

Written as DNA, the CDR3 is TGTGCCACCAGACAGGGGGCTAACTATGGCTACACCTTC. This gives the protein CATRQGANYGYTF. The chain employs TRBV2 and TRBJ1-2; 9 bases agree with TRBD1. Germline CDR1 and CDR2: SNHLY and FYNNEI. Trimming removed 10 bases from V and 0 bases from J; junction bases left unmatched: 3. The CDR3 covers 13 residues.

This chain links TRBV2 with TRBJ1-1; D remains ambiguous. The length of the CDR3 is 15 residues. V was shortened by 5 bases and J by 0 bases, with 13 bases between the two germline ends. CDR1 is SNHLY and CDR2 is FYNNEI in the germline V gene. The CDR3 DNA follows: TGTGCCAGCAGTCCCACAGTCAACATGAACACTGAAGCTTTCTTT. Translating gives CASSPTVNMNTEAFF. The full variable domain, rest sourced from reference TRBV2 and TRBJ1-1, is EPEVTQTPSHQVTQMGQEVILRCVPISNHLYFYWYRQILGQKVEFLVSFYNNEISEKSEIFDDQFSVERPDGSNFTLKIRSTKLEDSAMYFCASSPTVNMNTEAFFGQGTRLTVV.